What follows are 24 T cell receptor beta chains derived from one specimen sequenced in a study of T cell responses to AZD1222 COVID-19 vaccine. The data were produced by immunoSEQ multiplex PCR, yet TCRdb's version contains in-frame clones alone and is incomplete. The profile shows around 50,000 clones, around 89% of them singletons. The sample in question was peripheral blood, obtained 28 days after the second AZD1222 dose. The source is an adult who received the AZD1222 COVID-19 vaccine.

J is TRBJ1-6 and V is TRBV5-6; D call uncertain. V lost 4 bases, J lost 8 bases, and 13 bases lay in between. The CDR3 is 14 residues long. The germline V gene encodes CDR1 SGHDT and CDR2 YYEEEE. Here the CDR3 reads CASSRQGRDSPLHF. The CDR3 DNA sequence: TGTGCCAGCAGCCGGCAAGGGAGGGATTCACCCCTCCACTTT.

The chain carries TRBV6-1 and TRBJ1-2; a possible D gene is TRBD1 (6 bases). CDR3 length: 22 residues. Between the trimmed V and J ends, which lost 0 bases and 5 bases, there was a span of 34 bases. The germline CDR1 and CDR2 sequences are MNHNS and SASEGT. In nucleotides, the CDR3 is TGTGCCAGCAGTGAAGCGGAGGGGTGGACAGTTCCTCCGACTAGCTCATTATATGGCTACACCTTC. Protein sequence: CASSEAEGWTVPPTSSLYGYTF.

The chain has TRBV5-1 and TRBJ1-2, with 8 bases matching TRBD1. The CDR3 contains 13 residues. Germline values: CDR1 SGHRS, CDR2 YFSETQ. With V trimmed by 0 bases and J by 8 bases, 3 bases remained unmatched. This CDR3 reads CASSLEQGVGYTF. CDR3 DNA: TGCGCCAGCAGCTTGGAACAGGGGGTAGGCTACACCTTC.

The J gene is TRBJ2-2, the V gene TRBV6-5; TRBD2 matches 7 bases. Germline V gene data show CDR1 as MNHEY and CDR2 as SVGAGI. V lost 7 bases and J lost 5; bases outside the gene matches: 7. This CDR3 has 14 amino acids. The CDR3 reads CASINQRGTGELFF. For the CDR3, the DNA is TGTGCCAGCATCAATCAGCGGGGAACCGGGGAGCTGTTTTTT.

V and J are TRBV11-2 and TRBJ2-1; TRBD2 is a possible D gene (6 bases). CDR3 length equals 16 residues. Between the trimmed V and J ends, which lost 2 bases and 2 bases, there was a span of 13 bases. CDR1 SGHAT and CDR2 FQNNGV come from the germline V gene. CDR3 sequence: CASSLRSEGTYNEQFF. CDR3 coding DNA: TGTGCCAGCAGCTTAAGGTCGGAGGGGACCTACAATGAGCAGTTCTTC.

This sequence joins TRBV10-3 and TRBJ2-5; D is undetermined. Trimming took 6 bases from V and 2 from J, leaving 16 bases between them. The CDR3 extends over 15 amino acids. The V gene's germline CDR1 is ENHRY and CDR2 SYGVKD. CDR3 protein: CAIRASTEGQETQYF. The CDR3, as DNA: TGTGCCATCAGGGCCTCCACGGAAGGGCAAGAGACCCAGTACTTC.

V and J are TRBV28 and TRBJ1-2; D unclear. CDR1 and CDR2 (germline): MDHEN, SYDVKM. This CDR3 is 13 amino acids long. The V gene lost 5 bases and the J gene lost 4 bases, with 11 bases spanning the gap. The CDR3 sequence: CASSQFSSYGYTF. For the CDR3, the DNA is TGTGCCAGCAGTCAATTCTCGTCCTATGGCTACACCTTC.

V usage is TRBV7-2 and J usage is TRBJ1-2, with D tentatively TRBD1 (6 bases). Germline V gene sequence: CDR1 SGHTA, CDR2 FQGNSA. V was shortened by 6 bases and J by 6 bases, with 14 bases between the two germline ends. The CDR3 extends over 13 amino acids. CDR3 protein: CASRMDRTDGYTF. CDR3 coding DNA: TGTGCCAGCAGGATGGACAGAACGGATGGCTACACCTTC.

This rearrangement joins TRBV11-2 to TRBJ2-7; unclear D gene. Trimming left V 1 base short and J 3 bases short, with 10 bases between. Per the germline V gene, CDR1 is SGHAT and CDR2 is FQNNGV. CDR3 length equals 14 residues. This CDR3 reads CASSLGWSLYEQYF. The CDR3, as DNA: TGTGCCAGCAGCTTAGGGTGGTCGCTCTACGAGCAGTACTTC.

This clone occurred a few times. The chain uses TRBV28 and TRBJ2-7, with D unclear. Germline values: CDR1 MDHEN, CDR2 SYDVKM. The CDR3 is made up of 12 amino acids. V was trimmed by 6 bases and J by 6 bases, leaving 12 bases between them. CDR3: CASSPPVGEQYF. The CDR3, as DNA: TGTGCCAGCAGCCCACCGGTGGGCGAGCAGTACTTC. Full variable domain (rest looked up from reference TRBV28 and TRBJ2-7): DVKVTQSSRYLVKRTGEKVFLECVQDMDHENMFWYRQDPGLGLRLIYFSYDVKMKEKGDIPEGYSVSREKKERFSLILESASTNQTSMYLCASSPPVGEQYFGPGTRLTVT.

The table lists this clone with a count of one. In DNA, the CDR3 is TGTGCCAGCAGCTTAGCCTCGGGGGGAGTCTATGGCTACACCTTC. This sequence encodes CASSLASGGVYGYTF. This chain links TRBV7-2 with TRBJ1-2, with D perhaps TRBD1 (5 bases). Trimming stripped 0 bases from V and 4 bases from J, with 12 bases between. This CDR3 comprises 15 residues. Germline lookup yields CDR1 SGHTA and CDR2 FQGNSA.

The chain combines TRBV19 with TRBJ1-4; maybe TRBD1 (5 bases). Trimming removed 9 bases at V and 7 bases at J, with 18 bases between. Germline CDR1 is LNHDA and CDR2 is SQIVND (reference sequence). The CDR3 consists of 14 residues. The CDR3: CASTDSSRGEKLFF. CDR3 DNA sequence: TGTGCCAGCACTGACAGCTCTCGAGGTGAAAAACTGTTTTTT.

This clone was detected only once. The V call is TRBV2, the J call TRBJ1-6; D call uncertain. The CDR3 has 18 amino acids. Trimming removed 5 bases from V and 5 bases from J, with 22 bases in between. Per germline, CDR1 SNHLY and CDR2 FYNNEI. CDR3 region: CASSQTLGIFPNNSPLHF. In DNA, the CDR3 is TGTGCCAGCAGTCAAACTCTGGGGATCTTTCCCAATAATTCACCCCTCCACTTT.

The rearrangement uses TRBV2 and TRBJ2-7; no clear D. V was pared by 2 bases and J by 0 bases, with 5 bases between. CDR3 size: 13 residues. In germline, CDR1 is SNHLY, CDR2 FYNNEI. CDR3 sequence reads: CASSEPLSYEQYF. The CDR3 bases are TGTGCCAGCAGTGAACCTCTCTCCTACGAGCAGTACTTC.

The genes are TRBV10-3 and TRBJ2-1; TRBD2 might be the D (6 bases). The CDR3 has 16 amino acids. Per germline, CDR1 ENHRY and CDR2 SYGVKD. V lost 4 bases and J lost 0, with 13 bases in between. The CDR3 region is CAISGLSGRSYNEQFF. The CDR3 DNA reads TGTGCCATCAGTGGCTTGAGCGGGCGCTCCTACAATGAGCAGTTCTTC.

The chain combines TRBV28 with TRBJ2-7; TRBD2 aligns across 7 bases. J gave up 4 bases and V 6 bases, and 9 bases lay outside the gene matches. This CDR3 is built from 14 residues. Germline V gives CDR1 MDHEN, CDR2 SYDVKM. CDR3 in DNA: TGTGCCAGCAGCCCGGGGGGAAGCGGGTACGAGCAGTACTTC. Its protein is CASSPGGSGYEQYF.

The table lists this clone with a few counts. The rearrangement joins TRBV5-4 to TRBJ2-3, with TRBD1 matching over 8 bases. Per the germline V gene, CDR1 is SGHNT and CDR2 is YYREEE (reference sequence). The CDR3 is 14 amino acids. The J segment lost 1 base and the V segment lost 3 bases, leaving 1 base of the junction unmatched. CDR3 loop: CASSSTGGTDTQYF. CDR3 nucleotide sequence: TGTGCCAGCAGCTCGACAGGGGGCACAGATACGCAGTATTTT.

The chain is built from TRBV11-2 and TRBJ2-5, with TRBD1 as a possible D gene (6 bases). This CDR3 has 14 residues. The V end lost 5 bases, the J end lost 1 base, and 11 bases lay between the germline ends. The germline gives CDR1 SGHAT, CDR2 FQNNGV. CDR3 DNA sequence: TGTGCCAGCAGCCAACAGGGCCCCCAAGAGACCCAGTACTTC. Its protein is CASSQQGPQETQYF.

This clone came up once. The gene calls are TRBV2 and TRBJ2-2; TRBD2 aligns across 12 bases. The CDR3 runs to 16 residues. The V and J ends lost 4 bases and 4 bases, in that order; junction bases with no gene match: 4. Germline V gene sequence: CDR1 SNHLY, CDR2 FYNNEI. CDR3 nucleotides: TGTGCCAGCAGTGCCTCTAGCGGGAGGGCCACCGGGGAGCTGTTTTTT. This translates into CASSASSGRATGELFF.

The chain uses TRBV18 and TRBJ1-1; D not resolved. Germline V lookup: CDR1 KGHSH, CDR2 LQKENI. The CDR3 covers 15 residues. The V and J ends lost 4 bases and 0 bases respectively, with 12 bases between them. The CDR3 DNA reads as TGTGCCAGCTCACTATCAACAGTGATGAACACTGAAGCTTTCTTT. Protein: CASSLSTVMNTEAFF.

The chain employs TRBV29-1 and TRBJ2-3, with a possible D match to TRBD2 (5 bases). Between the trimmed V and J ends, which lost 1 base and 6 bases, there was a span of 11 bases. From germline, CDR1 is SQVTM and CDR2 ANQGSEA. The CDR3 length is 13 residues. In DNA, the CDR3 is TGCAGCGTTGAAGGAGTTGGGAGTGATACGCAGTATTTT. Its translation: CSVEGVGSDTQYF.

The chain combines TRBV6-5 with TRBJ2-5; perhaps TRBD1 as D (6 bases). The germline V gene has CDR1 MNHEY and CDR2 SVGAGI. Trimming pared 0 bases from V and 2 bases from J, leaving 7 bases between. The CDR3 runs 14 residues. Written as DNA, the CDR3 is TGTGCCAGCAGTTACTCGGGACATCAAGAGACCCAGTACTTC. Its translation: CASSYSGHQETQYF.

The J gene is TRBJ1-3, the V gene TRBV7-2; TRBD1 might be the D (5 bases). CDR1 and CDR2 from the germline V gene are SGHTA and FQGNSA. V lost 1 base and J lost 2, with 9 bases in between. There are 15 residues in the CDR3. The CDR3 nucleotides read TGTGCCAGCAGCTTAGAGGGGAGGCCTGGAAACACCATATATTTT. Its protein is CASSLEGRPGNTIYF.

The genes are TRBV9 and TRBJ1-1; 7 bases are shared with TRBD1. Germline lookup yields CDR1 SGDLS and CDR2 YYNGEE. Trimming cost V 4 bases and J 1 base; bases outside gene matches: 7. The CDR3 is 15 amino acids. The CDR3: CASSPRDRPNTEAFF. The CDR3, as DNA: TGTGCCAGCAGCCCCCGGGACAGACCGAACACTGAAGCTTTCTTT.